What follows are 7 T cell receptor beta chains derived from one specimen sequenced in a study of CD8+ T cells in alopecia areata. Treatment indicated: oral pan-JAK inhibitor, 5-10 mg twice daily. RNA was extracted and reverse transcribed into cDNA as the sequencing template. Sequencing was performed with immunoSEQ multiplex PCR; in TCRdb, only in-frame clones are kept and a portion is missing. This table holds about 290,000 clones, 58% found once. The input for sequencing was CD4+ T cells sorted from blood, taken at week 24, from a patient treated with tofacitinib. All receptors come from a human donor with alopecia areata.

Comment on this clone: Other DNA sequences of this sample code for an identical CDR3. The rearrangement uses TRBV5-1 and TRBJ2-5; 7 bases line up with TRBD1. V lost 4 bases, J lost 1 base, and 4 bases stayed unmatched. Germline CDR1 reads SGHRS; CDR2 reads YFSETQ. The CDR3 sequence is 14 residues long. CDR3: CASSPGTAQETQYF. CDR3 DNA sequence: TGCGCCAGCAGCCCGGGGACAGCCCAAGAGACCCAGTACTTC.

The chain couples TRBV11-2 to TRBJ1-1; D gene unclear. CDR1 is SGHAT, CDR2 FQNNGV, per germline. Between the trimmed V and J ends, which lost 5 bases and 4 bases, there was a span of 14 bases. The CDR3 runs 14 residues. DNA of the CDR3: TGTGCCAGCAGCCCGCTTCTAAGTGGCACTGAAGCTTTCTTT. It specifies CASSPLLSGTEAFF.

This sequence joins TRBV6-6 and TRBJ1-2, with D possibly being TRBD1 (6 bases). From germline, CDR1 is MNHNY and CDR2 SVGAGI (reference sequence). The CDR3 is made up of 13 amino acids. The ends were cut back, 7 bases at V and 8 bases at J, with 17 bases in the middle. In DNA, the CDR3 is TGTGCCAGCACACCAGGGGTTGGTCAGGGCTACACCTTC. As protein: CASTPGVGQGYTF.

The V and J genes are TRBV9 and TRBJ2-1; 9 positions match TRBD2. CDR1 and CDR2 from the germline V gene are SGDLS and YYNGEE. The V gene end was trimmed by 3 bases and the J gene end by 8 bases; junction bases not matched to a gene: 6. This CDR3 region has 14 residues. This chain's CDR3 is CASSGGLAIYEQFF. The CDR3 nucleotides read TGTGCCAGCAGCGGCGGACTAGCGATCTATGAGCAGTTCTTC. Variable domain in full (rest from reference TRBV9 and TRBJ2-1): DSGVTQTPKHLITATGQRVTLRCSPRSGDLSVYWYQQSLDQGLQFLIQYYNGEERAKGNILERFSAQQFPDLHSELNLSSLELGDSALYFCASSGGLAIYEQFFGPGTRLTVL.

The chain is built from TRBV30 and TRBJ1-3; D is ambiguous. Germline CDR1 reads GTSNPN; CDR2 reads SVGIG (reference sequence). V was cut by 2 bases and J by 2 bases, with 4 bases left in between. The CDR3 sequence is 12 residues long. DNA of the CDR3: TGTGCCTGGAGTTCAACTGGAAACACCATATATTTT. Amino acid sequence: CAWSSTGNTIYF.

This clone was counted between two and nine times. This chain connects TRBV29-1 to TRBJ2-5, with D perhaps given as TRBD1 or TRBD2 (5 bases each). The V and J ends lost 1 base and 0 bases respectively, with 18 bases between them. Germline CDR1 and CDR2: SQVTM and ANQGSEA. The length of the CDR3 is 17 residues. The CDR3 coding sequence is TGCAGCGTTGAAGCGATTACCGGGACCTCGTACCAAGAGACCCAGTACTTC. Amino acid sequence: CSVEAITGTSYQETQYF. The complete variable domain, with remaining parts taken from reference TRBV29-1 and TRBJ2-5, reads SAVISQKPSRDICQRGTSLTIQCQVDSQVTMMFWYRQQPGQSLTLIATANQGSEATYESGFVIDKFPISRPNLTFSTLTVSNMSPEDSSIYLCSVEAITGTSYQETQYFGPGTRLLVL.

The genes are TRBV2 and TRBJ1-1; 9 bases are a match to TRBD1. Trimming took 5 bases from V and 5 from J; bases not matched to a gene: 6. The CDR3 totals 14 residues. Germline loops: CDR1 SNHLY, CDR2 FYNNEI. The CDR3 protein is CASSRQGVRTEAFF. The CDR3 coding sequence is TGTGCCAGCAGTCGACAGGGGGTACGGACTGAAGCTTTCTTT.